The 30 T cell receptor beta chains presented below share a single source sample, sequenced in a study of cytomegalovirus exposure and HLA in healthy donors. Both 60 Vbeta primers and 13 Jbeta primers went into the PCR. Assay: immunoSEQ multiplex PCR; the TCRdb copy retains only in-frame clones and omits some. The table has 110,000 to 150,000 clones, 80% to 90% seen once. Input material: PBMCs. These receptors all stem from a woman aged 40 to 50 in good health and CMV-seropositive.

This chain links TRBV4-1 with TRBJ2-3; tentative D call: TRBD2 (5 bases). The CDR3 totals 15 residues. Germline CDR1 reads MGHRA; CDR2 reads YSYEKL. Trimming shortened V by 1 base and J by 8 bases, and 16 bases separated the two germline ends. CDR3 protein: CASSQGGLSAGTQYF. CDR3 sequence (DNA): TGCGCCAGCAGCCAAGGAGGACTTTCGGCAGGTACGCAGTATTTT.

CDR3 sequence (DNA): TGTGCCAGCAGTCCCCCGGAGAGCCCCCAGCATTTT. This gives the protein CASSPPESPQHF. The V call is TRBV28, the J call TRBJ1-5; D gene unclear. Trimming cost V 5 bases and J 10 bases, with 12 bases left between them. Germline lookup yields CDR1 MDHEN and CDR2 SYDVKM. The CDR3 contains 12 residues.

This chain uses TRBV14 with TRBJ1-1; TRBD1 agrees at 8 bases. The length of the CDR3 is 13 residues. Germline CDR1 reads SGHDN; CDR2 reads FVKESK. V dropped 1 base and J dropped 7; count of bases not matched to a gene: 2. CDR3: CASSQADRGEAFF. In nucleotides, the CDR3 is TGTGCCAGCAGCCAAGCCGACAGGGGTGAAGCTTTCTTT.

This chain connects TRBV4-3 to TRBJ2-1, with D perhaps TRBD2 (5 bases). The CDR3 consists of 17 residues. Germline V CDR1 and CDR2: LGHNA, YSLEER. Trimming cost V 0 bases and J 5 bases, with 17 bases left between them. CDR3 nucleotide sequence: TGCGCCAGCAGCCAAGATGGGATTTGGGCGGGCCACAATGAGCAGTTCTTC. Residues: CASSQDGIWAGHNEQFF.

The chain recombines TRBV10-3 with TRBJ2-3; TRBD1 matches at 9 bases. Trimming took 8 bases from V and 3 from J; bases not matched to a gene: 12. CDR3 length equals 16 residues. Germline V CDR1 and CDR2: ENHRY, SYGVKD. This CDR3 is CAIGGSGQGETDTQYF. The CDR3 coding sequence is TGTGCCATCGGGGGATCGGGACAGGGTGAAACAGATACGCAGTATTTT.

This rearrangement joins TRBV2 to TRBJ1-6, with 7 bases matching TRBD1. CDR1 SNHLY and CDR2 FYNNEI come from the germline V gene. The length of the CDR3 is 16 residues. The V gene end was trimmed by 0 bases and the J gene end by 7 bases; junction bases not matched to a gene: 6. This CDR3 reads CASSEAHRGYNSPLHF. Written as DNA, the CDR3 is TGTGCCAGCAGTGAAGCGCACAGGGGATACAATTCACCCCTCCACTTT.

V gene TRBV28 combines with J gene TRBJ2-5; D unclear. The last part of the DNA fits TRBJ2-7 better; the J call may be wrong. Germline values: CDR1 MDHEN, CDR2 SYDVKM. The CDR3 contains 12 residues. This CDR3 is CASSQAIYEQYF. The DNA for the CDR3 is TGTGCCAGCAGTCAGGCGATCTACGAGCAGTACTTC.

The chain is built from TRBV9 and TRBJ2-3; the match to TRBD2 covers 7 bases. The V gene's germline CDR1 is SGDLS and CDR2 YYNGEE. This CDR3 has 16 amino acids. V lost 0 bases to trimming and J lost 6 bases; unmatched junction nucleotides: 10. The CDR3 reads CASSVEVSGYRDTQYF. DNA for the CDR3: TGTGCCAGCAGCGTAGAGGTTAGCGGGTATCGGGATACGCAGTATTTT.

The CDR3 protein is CSARVGTEAFF. In DNA, the CDR3 is TGCAGTGCTAGAGTCGGGACTGAAGCTTTCTTT. This chain uses TRBV20-1 with TRBJ1-1; D gene unclear. Germline CDR1 is DFQATT and CDR2 is SNEGSKA (reference sequence). V was trimmed by 1 base and J by 5 bases, leaving 5 bases between them. The CDR3 runs 11 residues.

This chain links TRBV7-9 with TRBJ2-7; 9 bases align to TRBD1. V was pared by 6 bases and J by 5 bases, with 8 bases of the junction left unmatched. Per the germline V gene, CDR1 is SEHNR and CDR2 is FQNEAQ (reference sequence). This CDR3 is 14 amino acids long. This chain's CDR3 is CASSQTGTGNEQYF. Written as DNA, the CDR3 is TGTGCCAGCAGTCAGACCGGGACAGGGAACGAGCAGTACTTC.

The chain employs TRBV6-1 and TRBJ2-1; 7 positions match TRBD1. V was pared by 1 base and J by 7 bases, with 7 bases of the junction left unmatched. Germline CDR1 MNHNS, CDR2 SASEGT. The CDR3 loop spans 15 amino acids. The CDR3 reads CASSEGTGGFNEQFF. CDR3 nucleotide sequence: TGTGCCAGCAGTGAAGGGACAGGTGGTTTTAATGAGCAGTTCTTC.

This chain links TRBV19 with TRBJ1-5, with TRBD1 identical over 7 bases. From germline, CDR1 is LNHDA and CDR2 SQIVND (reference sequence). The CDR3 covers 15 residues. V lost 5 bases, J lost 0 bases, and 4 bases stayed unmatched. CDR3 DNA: TGTGCCAGTAGTCTCACAGGGGTTAGCAATCAGCCCCAGCATTTT. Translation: CASSLTGVSNQPQHF.

CDR3 DNA: TGTGCCAGAGGGACTACAGGGTTCCTAAGTGGGGAGACCCAGTACTTC. Translation gives CARGTTGFLSGETQYF. The rearrangement joins TRBV2 to TRBJ2-5, with D maybe TRBD2 (7 bases). This CDR3 contains 16 residues. V lost 9 bases and J 5 bases, leaving 25 bases between the germline ends. From germline, CDR1 is SNHLY and CDR2 FYNNEI.

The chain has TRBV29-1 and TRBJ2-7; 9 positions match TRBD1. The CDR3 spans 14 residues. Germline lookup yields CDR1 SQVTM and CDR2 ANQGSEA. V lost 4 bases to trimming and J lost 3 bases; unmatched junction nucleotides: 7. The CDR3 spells CSVGGTGKDYEQYF. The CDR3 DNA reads TGCAGCGTTGGAGGGACAGGGAAGGACTACGAGCAGTACTTC.

CDR3: CASRHQGGAGDYQQYF. The CDR3 nucleotides are TGTGCCAGCAGACACCAGGGGGGCGCTGGGGATTACCAGCAGTACTTC. The chain carries TRBV28 and TRBJ2-7; D perhaps matches TRBD1 (7 bases). The CDR3 is made up of 16 amino acids. The germline V gene encodes CDR1 MDHEN and CDR2 SYDVKM. V lost 6 bases and J 8 bases, leaving 26 bases between the germline ends.

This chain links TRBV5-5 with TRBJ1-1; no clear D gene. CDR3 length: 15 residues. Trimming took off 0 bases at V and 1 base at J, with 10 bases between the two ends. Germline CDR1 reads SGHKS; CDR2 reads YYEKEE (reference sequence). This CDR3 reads CASSLVGRENTEAFF. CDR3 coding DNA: TGTGCCAGCAGCTTGGTAGGGCGGGAGAACACTGAAGCTTTCTTT. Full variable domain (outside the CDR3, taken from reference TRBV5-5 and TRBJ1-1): DAGVTQSPTHLIKTRGQQVTLRCSPISGHKSVSWYQQVLGQGPQFIFQYYEKEERGRGNFPDRFSARQFPNYSSELNVNALLLGDSALYLCASSLVGRENTEAFFGQGTRLTVV.

CDR3 loop: CASSHRGKEYEQYF. The CDR3, as DNA: TGTGCCAGCAGTCACAGGGGGAAGGAGTACGAGCAGTACTTC. The rearrangement joins TRBV6-1 to TRBJ2-7; 8 bases map to TRBD1. The V segment lost 5 bases and the J segment 4 bases; nucleotides outside the gene matches: 7. The CDR3 consists of 14 residues. Germline-derived CDR1 and CDR2 are MNHNS and SASEGT.

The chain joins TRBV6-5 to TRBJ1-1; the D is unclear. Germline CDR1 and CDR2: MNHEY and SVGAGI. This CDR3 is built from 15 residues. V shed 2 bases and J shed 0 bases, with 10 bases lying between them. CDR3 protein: CASSYANSMNTEAFF. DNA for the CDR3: TGTGCCAGCAGTTACGCTAACAGTATGAACACTGAAGCTTTCTTT.

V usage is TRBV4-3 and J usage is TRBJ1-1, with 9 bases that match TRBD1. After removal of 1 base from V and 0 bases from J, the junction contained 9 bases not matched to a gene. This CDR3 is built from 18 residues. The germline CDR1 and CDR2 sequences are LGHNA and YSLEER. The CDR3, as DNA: TGCGCCAGCAGCCAAGGCTCTGGGACAGGGATAGTGAACACTGAAGCTTTCTTT. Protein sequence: CASSQGSGTGIVNTEAFF.

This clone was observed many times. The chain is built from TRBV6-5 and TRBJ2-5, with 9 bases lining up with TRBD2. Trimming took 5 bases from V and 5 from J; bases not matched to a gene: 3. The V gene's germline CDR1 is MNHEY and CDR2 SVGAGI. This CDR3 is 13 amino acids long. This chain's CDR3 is CASSPSGTETQYF. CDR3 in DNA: TGTGCCAGCAGTCCTAGCGGGACGGAGACCCAGTACTTC.

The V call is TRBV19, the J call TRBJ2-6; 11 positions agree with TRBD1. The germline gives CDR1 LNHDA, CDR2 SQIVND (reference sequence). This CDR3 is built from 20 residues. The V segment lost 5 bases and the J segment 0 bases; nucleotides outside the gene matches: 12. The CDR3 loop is CASSGGQGAWGNSGANVLTF. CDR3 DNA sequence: TGTGCCAGTAGTGGAGGACAGGGGGCTTGGGGAAACTCTGGGGCCAACGTCCTGACTTTC.

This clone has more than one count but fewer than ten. As DNA, the CDR3 is TGTGCCAGCTCGATCGGGGGGACAGGCACTAATGAAAAACTGTTTTTT. Its protein product is CASSIGGTGTNEKLFF. The chain recombines TRBV5-6 with TRBJ1-4; 8 bases line up with TRBD1. This CDR3 has 16 amino acids. J gave up 2 bases and V 7 bases, and 10 bases lay outside the gene matches. The V gene's germline CDR1 is SGHDT and CDR2 YYEEEE.

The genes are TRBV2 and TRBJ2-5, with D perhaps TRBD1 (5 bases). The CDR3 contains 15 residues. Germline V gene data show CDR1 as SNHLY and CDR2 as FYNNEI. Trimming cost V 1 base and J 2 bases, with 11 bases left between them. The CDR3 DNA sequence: TGTGCCAGCAGTGAAGGGCAGGGCCTACAAGAGACCCAGTACTTC. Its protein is CASSEGQGLQETQYF.

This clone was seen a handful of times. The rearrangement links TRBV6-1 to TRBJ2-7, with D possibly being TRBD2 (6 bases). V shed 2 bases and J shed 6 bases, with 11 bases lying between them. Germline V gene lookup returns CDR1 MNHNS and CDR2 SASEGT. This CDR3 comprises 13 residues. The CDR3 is CASSELDYLEQYF. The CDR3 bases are TGTGCCAGCAGTGAACTGGACTATCTCGAGCAGTACTTC.

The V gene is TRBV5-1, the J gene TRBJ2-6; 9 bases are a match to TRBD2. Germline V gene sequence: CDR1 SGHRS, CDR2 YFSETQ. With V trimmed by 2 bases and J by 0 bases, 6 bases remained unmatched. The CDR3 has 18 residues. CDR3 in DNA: TGCGCCAGCAGCTTAGGACTAGCGAGGGACTCTGGGGCCAACGTCCTGACTTTC. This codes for CASSLGLARDSGANVLTF.

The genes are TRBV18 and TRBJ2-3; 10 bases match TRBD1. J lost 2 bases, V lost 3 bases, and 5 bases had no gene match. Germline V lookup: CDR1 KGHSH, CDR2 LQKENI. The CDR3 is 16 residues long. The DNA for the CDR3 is TGTGCCAGCTCACCGGGACAGGGGCCTCTCACAGATACGCAGTATTTT. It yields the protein CASSPGQGPLTDTQYF. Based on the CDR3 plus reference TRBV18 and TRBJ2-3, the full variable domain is NAGVMQNPRHLVRRRGQEARLRCSPMKGHSHVYWYRQLPEEGLKFMVYLQKENIIDESGMPKERFSAEFPKEGPSILRIQQVVRGDSAAYFCASSPGQGPLTDTQYFGPGTRLTVL.

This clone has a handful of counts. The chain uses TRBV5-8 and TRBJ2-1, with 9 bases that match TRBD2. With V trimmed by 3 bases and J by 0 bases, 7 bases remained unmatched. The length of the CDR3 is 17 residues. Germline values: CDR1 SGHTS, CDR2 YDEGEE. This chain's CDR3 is CASSWRLAVASYNEQFF. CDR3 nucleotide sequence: TGTGCCAGCAGCTGGAGACTAGCGGTGGCCTCCTACAATGAGCAGTTCTTC.

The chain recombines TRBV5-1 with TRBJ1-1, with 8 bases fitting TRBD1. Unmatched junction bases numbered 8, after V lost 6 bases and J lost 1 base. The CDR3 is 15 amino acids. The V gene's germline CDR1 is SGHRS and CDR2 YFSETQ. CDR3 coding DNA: TGCGCCAGCAATGGCGCCGGGACAGGGAACACTGAAGCTTTCTTT. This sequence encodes CASNGAGTGNTEAFF. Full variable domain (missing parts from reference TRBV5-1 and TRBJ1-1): KAGVTQTPRYLIKTRGQQVTLSCSPISGHRSVSWYQQTPGQGLQFLFEYFSETQRNKGNFPGRFSGRQFSNSRSEMNVSTLELGDSALYLCASNGAGTGNTEAFFGQGTRLTVV.

CDR3 amino acids: CASSQDGRQYEQYF. CDR3 nucleotides: TGCGCCAGCAGCCAAGATGGAAGACAATACGAGCAGTACTTC. The V and J genes are TRBV4-3 and TRBJ2-7, with D unresolved. The CDR3 loop spans 14 amino acids. CDR1 and CDR2 (germline): LGHNA, YSLEER. Deletions cut 0 bases from V and 4 bases from J, with 10 bases between.

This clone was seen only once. The CDR3 region has the DNA TGTGCCAGCAGTCTCACTAGTCTAGAGCAGTTCTTC. Protein product: CASSLTSLEQFF. The V call is TRBV7-2, the J call TRBJ2-1, with a tentative D call TRBD2 (5 bases). CDR3 length: 12 residues. The germline V and J ends were trimmed by 6 bases and 10 bases, with 13 bases remaining between them. Germline V gives CDR1 SGHTA, CDR2 FQGNSA.